The 2 T cell receptor beta chains below come from one sample, sequenced in a study of Ad26.COV2.S vaccination and SARS-CoV-2 variants. Data came from immunoSEQ multiplex PCR; TCRdb stores just in-frame clones and leaves some out. The sample carries around 340,000 clones, 86% recorded once. The treatment is: approximately 18 received Ad26.COV2.S at low or high dose, single or two shots; 5 received placebo; per-sample allocation not given. Material that was analyzed had been drawn on day 63 after the first vaccine or placebo injection. Sample: peripheral blood, taken in a trial of Ad26.COV2.S vaccine versus placebo. The receptors originated from a person aged 18-60 years who received the Ad26.COV2.S COVID-19 vaccine or a placebo.

This chain uses TRBV7-2 with TRBJ2-5; D is possibly TRBD2 (5 bases). The CDR3 totals 14 residues. Per the germline V gene, CDR1 is SGHTA and CDR2 is FQGNSA. The ends were cut back, 1 base at V and 6 bases at J, with 12 bases in the middle. The chain's CDR3 is CASSLDPSSQTQYF. The CDR3 DNA is TGTGCCAGCAGCTTAGACCCTAGCAGCCAGACCCAGTACTTC. The whole variable domain, filled in from reference TRBV7-2 and TRBJ2-5, reads GAGVSQSPSNKVTEKGKDVELRCDPISGHTALYWYRQSLGQGLEFLIYFQGNSAPDKSGLPSDRFSAERTGGSVSTLTIQRTQQEDSAVYLCASSLDPSSQTQYFGPGTRLLVL.

The rearrangement links TRBV6-5 to TRBJ1-5; a weak D match, TRBD1 (5 bases). The CDR3 is 15 residues long. Trimming removed 10 bases from V and 2 bases from J, with 18 bases in between. Looked up from germline, CDR1 is MNHEY and CDR2 is SVGAGI. The CDR3 here is CATQGGDAGNQPQHF. The CDR3 nucleotides read TGTGCCACCCAAGGCGGGGACGCGGGCAATCAGCCCCAGCATTTT.